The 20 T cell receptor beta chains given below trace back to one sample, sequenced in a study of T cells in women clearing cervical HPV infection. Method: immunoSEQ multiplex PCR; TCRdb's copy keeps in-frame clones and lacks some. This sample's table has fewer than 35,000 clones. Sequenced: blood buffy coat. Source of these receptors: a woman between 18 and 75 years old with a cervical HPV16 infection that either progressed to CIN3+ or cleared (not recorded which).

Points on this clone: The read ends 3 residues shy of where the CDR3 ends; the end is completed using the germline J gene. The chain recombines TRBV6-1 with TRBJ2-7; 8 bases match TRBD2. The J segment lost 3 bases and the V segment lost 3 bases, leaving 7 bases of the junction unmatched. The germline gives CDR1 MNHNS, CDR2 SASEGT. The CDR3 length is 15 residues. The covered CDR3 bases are TGTGCCAGCAGTGAGACCGGGACTAGTGGCTACGAG. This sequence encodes CASSETGTSGYE. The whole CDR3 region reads CASSETGTSGYEQYF.

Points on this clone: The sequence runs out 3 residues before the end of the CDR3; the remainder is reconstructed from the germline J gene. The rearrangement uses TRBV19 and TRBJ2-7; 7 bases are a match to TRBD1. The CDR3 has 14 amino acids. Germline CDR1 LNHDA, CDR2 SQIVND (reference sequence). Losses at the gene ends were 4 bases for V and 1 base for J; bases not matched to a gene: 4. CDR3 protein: CASSRATGSYEQYF. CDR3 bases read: TGTGCCAGTAGTAGAGCGACAGGGTCCTACGAG.

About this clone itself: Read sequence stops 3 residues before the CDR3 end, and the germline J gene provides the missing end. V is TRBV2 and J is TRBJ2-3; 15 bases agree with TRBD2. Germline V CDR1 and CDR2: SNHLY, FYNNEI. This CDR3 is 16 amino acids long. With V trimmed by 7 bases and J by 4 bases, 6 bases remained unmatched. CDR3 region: CASTERTSGGADTQYF. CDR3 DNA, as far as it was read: TGTGCCAGCACCGAACGGACTAGCGGGGGGGCAGATACG.

CDR3 bases read: TGTGCCAGCAGCTTAGTGAGCCGCTCTGGAAACACC. Translation gives CASSLVSRSGNT. The whole CDR3 sequence reads CASSLVSRSGNTIYF. The V gene is TRBV7-8, the J gene TRBJ1-3, with D uncertain. Read data end 3 residues before the CDR3 end; the end is taken from the germline J gene. CDR1 is SGHVS, CDR2 FQNEAQ, per germline. This CDR3 region has 15 residues. The germline V and J ends were trimmed by 1 base and 0 bases, with 7 bases remaining between them.

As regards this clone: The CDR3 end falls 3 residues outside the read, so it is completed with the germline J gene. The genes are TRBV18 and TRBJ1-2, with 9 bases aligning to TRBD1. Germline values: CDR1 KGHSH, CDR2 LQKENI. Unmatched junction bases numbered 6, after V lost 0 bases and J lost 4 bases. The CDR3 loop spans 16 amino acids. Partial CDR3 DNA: TGTGCCAGCTCACCACCGGGACAGGGAGTCTCCTATGGC. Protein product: CASSPPGQGVSYG. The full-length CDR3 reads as CASSPPGQGVSYGYTF.

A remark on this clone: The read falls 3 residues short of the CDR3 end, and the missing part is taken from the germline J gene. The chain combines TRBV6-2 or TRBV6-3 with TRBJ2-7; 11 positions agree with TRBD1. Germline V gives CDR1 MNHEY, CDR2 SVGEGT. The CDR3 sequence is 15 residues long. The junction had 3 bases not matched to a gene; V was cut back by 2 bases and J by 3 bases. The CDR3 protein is CASSYVGTGGYEQYF. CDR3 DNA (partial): TGTGCCAGCAGTTACGTGGGGACAGGGGGCTACGAG.

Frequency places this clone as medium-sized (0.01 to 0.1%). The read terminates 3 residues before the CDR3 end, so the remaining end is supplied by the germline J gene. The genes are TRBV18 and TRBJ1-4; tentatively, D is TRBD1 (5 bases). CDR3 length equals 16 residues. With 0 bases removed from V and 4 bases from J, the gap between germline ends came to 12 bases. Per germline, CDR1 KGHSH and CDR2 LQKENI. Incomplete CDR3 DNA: TGTGCCAGCTCACCACCCCGACAGAATTTTAATGAAAAA. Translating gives CASSPPRQNFNEK. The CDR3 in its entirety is CASSPPRQNFNEKLFF.

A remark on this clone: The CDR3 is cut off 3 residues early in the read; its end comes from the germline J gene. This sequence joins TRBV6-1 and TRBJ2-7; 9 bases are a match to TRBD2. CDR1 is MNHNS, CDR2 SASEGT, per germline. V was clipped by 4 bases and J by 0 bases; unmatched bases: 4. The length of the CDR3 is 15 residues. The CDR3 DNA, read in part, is TGTGCCAGCAGTGCAAGGACTAGCGACTCCTACGAG. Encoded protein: CASSARTSDSYE. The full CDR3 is CASSARTSDSYEQYF.

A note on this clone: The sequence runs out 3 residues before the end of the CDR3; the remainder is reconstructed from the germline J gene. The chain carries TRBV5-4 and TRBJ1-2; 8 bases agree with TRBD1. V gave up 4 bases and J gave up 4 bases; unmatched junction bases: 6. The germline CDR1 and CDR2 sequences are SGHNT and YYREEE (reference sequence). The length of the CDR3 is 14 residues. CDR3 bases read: TGTGCCAGCAGCATTAACGGACAGGGCTATGGC. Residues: CASSINGQGYG. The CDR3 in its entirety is CASSINGQGYGYTF.

The CDR3 loop reads CASRKGLSTDTQYF. Partial CDR3 DNA: TGTGCCAGCAGGAAGGGACTTTCCACAGATACG. The rearrangement links TRBV6-2 or TRBV6-3 to TRBJ2-3; D may be TRBD2 (6 bases). The read gets to within 3 residues of the CDR3 end, and the germline J gene fills in the rest. The CDR3 is 14 amino acids. The germline CDR1 and CDR2 sequences are MNHEY and SVGEGT. With 6 bases removed from V and 2 bases from J, the gap between germline ends came to 12 bases.

The sequenced part of the CDR3 DNA is TGTGCCAGCAGTTACTCGTTAGGACACGGCACAGATACG. Amino acid sequence: CASSYSLGHGTDT. The CDR3 in full is CASSYSLGHGTDTQYF. The V call is TRBV6-2 or TRBV6-3, the J call TRBJ2-3; a weak D match, TRBD1 (5 bases). The read ends 3 residues early relative to the CDR3; the germline J gene fills the gap. Trimming removed 0 bases from V and 1 base from J, with 11 bases in between. The CDR3 contains 16 residues. From germline, CDR1 is MNHEY and CDR2 SVGEGT.

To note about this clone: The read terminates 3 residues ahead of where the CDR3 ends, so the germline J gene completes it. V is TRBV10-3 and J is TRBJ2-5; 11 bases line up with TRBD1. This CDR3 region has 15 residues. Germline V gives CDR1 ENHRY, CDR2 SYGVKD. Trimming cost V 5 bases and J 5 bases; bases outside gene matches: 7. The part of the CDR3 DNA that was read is TGTGCCATCAGTAAACCGGGACAGGGGGATGAGACC. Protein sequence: CAISKPGQGDET. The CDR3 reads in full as CAISKPGQGDETQYF.

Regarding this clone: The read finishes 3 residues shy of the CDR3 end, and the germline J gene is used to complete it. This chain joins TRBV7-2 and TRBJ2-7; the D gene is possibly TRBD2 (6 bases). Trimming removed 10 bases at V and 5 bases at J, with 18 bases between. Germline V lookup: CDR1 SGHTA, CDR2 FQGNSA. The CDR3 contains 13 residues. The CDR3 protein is CAIERDFSDEQYF. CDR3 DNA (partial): TGTGCCATCGAACGGGACTTTTCAGACGAG.

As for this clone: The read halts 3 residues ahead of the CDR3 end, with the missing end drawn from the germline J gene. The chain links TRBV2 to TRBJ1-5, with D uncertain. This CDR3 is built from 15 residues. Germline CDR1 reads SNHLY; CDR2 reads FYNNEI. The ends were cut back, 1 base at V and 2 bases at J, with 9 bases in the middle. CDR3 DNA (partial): TGTGCCAGCAGTGAAGAGGGTTTCGGCAATCAGCCC. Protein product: CASSEEGFGNQP. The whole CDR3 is CASSEEGFGNQPQHF. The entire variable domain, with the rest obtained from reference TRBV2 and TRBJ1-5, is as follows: EPEVTQTPSHQVTQMGQEVILRCVPISNHLYFYWYRQILGQKVEFLVSFYNNEISEKSEIFDDQFSVERPDGSNFTLKIRSTKLEDSAMYFCASSEEGFGNQPQHFGDGTRLSIL.

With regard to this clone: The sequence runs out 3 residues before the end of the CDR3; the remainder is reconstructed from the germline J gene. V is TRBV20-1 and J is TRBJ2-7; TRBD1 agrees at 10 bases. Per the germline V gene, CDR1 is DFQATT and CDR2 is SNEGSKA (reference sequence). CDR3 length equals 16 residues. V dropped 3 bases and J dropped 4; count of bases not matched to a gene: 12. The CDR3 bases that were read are TGCAGTGCTAGCCAAGACAGGGGGCTGCGTAAATACGAG. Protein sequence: CSASQDRGLRKYE. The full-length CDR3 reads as CSASQDRGLRKYEQYF.

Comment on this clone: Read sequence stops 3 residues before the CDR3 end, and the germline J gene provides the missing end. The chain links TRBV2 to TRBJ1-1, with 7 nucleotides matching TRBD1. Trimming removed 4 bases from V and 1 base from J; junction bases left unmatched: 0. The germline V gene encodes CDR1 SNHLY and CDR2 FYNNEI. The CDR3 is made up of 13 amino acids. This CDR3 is CASSGQGNTEAFF. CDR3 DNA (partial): TGTGCCAGCAGTGGACAGGGGAACACTGAA.

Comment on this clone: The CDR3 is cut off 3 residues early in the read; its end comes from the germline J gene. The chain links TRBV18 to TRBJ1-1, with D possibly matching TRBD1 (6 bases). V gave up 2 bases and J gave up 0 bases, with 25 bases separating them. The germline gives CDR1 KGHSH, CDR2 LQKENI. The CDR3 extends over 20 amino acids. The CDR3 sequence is CASSPYRVGVLEPMNTEAFF. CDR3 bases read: TGTGCCAGCTCACCATACAGGGTCGGAGTACTAGAGCCCATGAACACTGAA.

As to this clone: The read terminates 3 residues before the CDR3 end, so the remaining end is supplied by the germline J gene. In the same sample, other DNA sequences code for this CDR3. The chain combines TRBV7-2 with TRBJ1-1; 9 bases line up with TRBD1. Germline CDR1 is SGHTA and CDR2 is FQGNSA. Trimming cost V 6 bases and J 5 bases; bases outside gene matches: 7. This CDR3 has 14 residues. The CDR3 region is CASRADRGLTEAFF. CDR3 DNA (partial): TGTGCCAGCAGAGCGGACAGGGGTTTGACTGAA. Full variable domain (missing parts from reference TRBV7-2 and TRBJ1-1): GAGVSQSPSNKVTEKGKDVELRCDPISGHTALYWYRQSLGQGLEFLIYFQGNSAPDKSGLPSDRFSAERTGGSVSTLTIQRTQQEDSAVYLCASRADRGLTEAFFGQGTRLTVV.

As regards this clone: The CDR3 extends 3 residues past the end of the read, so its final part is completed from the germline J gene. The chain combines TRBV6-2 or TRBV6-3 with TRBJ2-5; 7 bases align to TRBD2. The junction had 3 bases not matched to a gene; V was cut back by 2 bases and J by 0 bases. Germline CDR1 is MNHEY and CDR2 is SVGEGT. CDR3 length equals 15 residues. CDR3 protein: CASSYSGTYQETQYF. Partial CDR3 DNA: TGTGCCAGCAGTTACAGCGGGACGTACCAAGAGACC.

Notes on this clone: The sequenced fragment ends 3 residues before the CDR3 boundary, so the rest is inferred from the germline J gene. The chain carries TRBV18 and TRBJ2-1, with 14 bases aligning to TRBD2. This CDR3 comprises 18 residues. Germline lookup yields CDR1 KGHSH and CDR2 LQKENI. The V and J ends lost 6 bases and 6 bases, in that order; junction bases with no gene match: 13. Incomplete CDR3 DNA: TGTGCCAGCTCCCGGGGACAGCAAGGGACTAGCGGGGGCAATGAG. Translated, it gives CASSRGQQGTSGGNE. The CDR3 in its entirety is CASSRGQQGTSGGNEQFF.